The 27 T cell receptor beta chains below all came from one sample that was sequenced in a study of Ad26.COV2.S vaccination and SARS-CoV-2 variants. Sample treatment: around 19 received Ad26.COV2.S at low or high dose, single or two shots; about 5 received placebo; per-sample allocation not given. Repertoires come from day 63 after the first vaccine or placebo injection. Sequencing was performed with immunoSEQ multiplex PCR; in TCRdb, only in-frame clones are kept and a portion is missing. In the table there are 450,000 to 550,000 clones, roughly nine tenths of which are singletons. The sample in question was peripheral blood, obtained in a trial of Ad26.COV2.S vaccine versus placebo. These receptors all come from a person aged 18-65 years who received the Ad26.COV2.S COVID-19 vaccine or a placebo.

This chain uses TRBV28 with TRBJ2-3; unclear D gene. The CDR3 is 14 residues long. CDR1 MDHEN and CDR2 SYDVKM come from the germline V gene. V lost 9 bases to trimming and J lost 2 bases, with 15 bases between them. CDR3 sequence (DNA): TGTGCCAGTACCGACGGCCACAACACAGATACGCAGTATTTT. Protein sequence: CASTDGHNTDTQYF. Full variable domain (remainder filled in from reference TRBV28 and TRBJ2-3): DVKVTQSSRYLVKRTGEKVFLECVQDMDHENMFWYRQDPGLGLRLIYFSYDVKMKEKGDIPEGYSVSREKKERFSLILESASTNQTSMYLCASTDGHNTDTQYFGPGTRLTVL.

The chain recombines TRBV24-1 with TRBJ2-4; no definite D call. The V end lost 5 bases, the J end lost 1 base, and 23 bases lay between the germline ends. Germline lookup yields CDR1 KGHDR and CDR2 SFDVKD. The CDR3 extends over 19 amino acids. In DNA, the CDR3 is TGTGCCACCAGTGGAGGCCCAAGGTTCCAGGCCGCGGCCAAAAACATTCAGTACTTC. Encoded protein: CATSGGPRFQAAAKNIQYF.

The rearrangement links TRBV28 to TRBJ2-7; TRBD1 might be the D (6 bases). Germline V gene lookup returns CDR1 MDHEN and CDR2 SYDVKM. The CDR3 covers 15 residues. Deletions cut 5 bases from V and 0 bases from J, with 14 bases between. The CDR3 nucleotides are TGTGCCAGCAGTGCGACAGGATTCTTCTCCTACGAGCAGTACTTC. This encodes CASSATGFFSYEQYF.

This chain joins TRBV19 and TRBJ1-3; no clear D gene. V lost 3 bases and J lost 4, with 13 bases in between. Germline V gives CDR1 LNHDA, CDR2 SQIVND (reference sequence). The CDR3 consists of 15 residues. CDR3 in amino acids: CASSISGIYGNTIYF. The CDR3 region has the DNA TGTGCCAGTAGTATTTCGGGGATTTACGGAAACACCATATATTTT.

The J gene is TRBJ2-1, the V gene TRBV5-1, with 16 bases identical to TRBD2. V trimming: 7 bases; J trimming: 8 bases; junction bases outside the gene matches: 6. This CDR3 is built from 15 residues. The germline V gene encodes CDR1 SGHRS and CDR2 YFSETQ. CDR3 DNA: TGCGCCAGCGCCGGGACTAGCGGGGGGGCGGATGAGCAGTTCTTC. Amino acid sequence: CASAGTSGGADEQFF.

The chain is built from TRBV19 and TRBJ1-5, with D hard to call. The CDR3 spans 12 residues. From germline, CDR1 is LNHDA and CDR2 SQIVND (reference sequence). V lost 8 bases, J lost 5 bases, and 10 bases lay in between. CDR3 loop: CASDRGYQPQHF. CDR3 nucleotides: TGTGCCAGTGACCGGGGATATCAGCCCCAGCATTTT.

The chain employs TRBV7-8 and TRBJ2-2; possible D gene TRBD1, 5 bases. CDR1 is SGHVS, CDR2 FQNEAQ, per germline. V was pared by 0 bases and J by 0 bases, with 11 bases between. The CDR3 spans 17 residues. The CDR3 coding sequence is TGTGCCAGCAGCTTAGCGAACAGGATCGCGAACACCGGGGAGCTGTTTTTT. Residues: CASSLANRIANTGELFF.

The V and J genes are TRBV7-8 and TRBJ2-7, with no clear D. Germline V gene data show CDR1 as SGHVS and CDR2 as FQNEAQ. The CDR3 runs 14 residues. V was shortened by 5 bases and J by 6 bases, with 17 bases between the two germline ends. DNA for the CDR3: TGTGCCAGCAGCCCCCAGAGGATGTTGGGCGAGCAGTACGTC. Translated: CASSPQRMLGEQYV.

The chain links TRBV6-2 or TRBV6-3 to TRBJ2-7; D call uncertain. The ends were cut back, 1 base at V and 0 bases at J, with 10 bases in the middle. Per the germline V gene, CDR1 is MNHEY and CDR2 is SVGEGT. This CDR3 has 15 amino acids. The CDR3 nucleotides are TGTGCCAGCAGTTACTTCGGACGGAGCTCCTACGAGCAGTACTTC. Its protein product is CASSYFGRSSYEQYF.

The V and J genes are TRBV25-1 and TRBJ2-3; D might be TRBD2 (6 bases). Trimming took off 1 base at V and 0 bases at J, with 11 bases between the two ends. Germline loops: CDR1 MGHDK, CDR2 SYGVNS. The CDR3 consists of 16 residues. In DNA form, the CDR3 reads TGTGCCAGCAGTGAATGGCGGGACGATAGCACAGATACGCAGTATTTT. Translation gives CASSEWRDDSTDTQYF.

The genes are TRBV3-1 (or the pseudogene TRBV3-2) and TRBJ2-2; TRBD2 agrees at 9 bases. Germline V gene sequence: CDR1 LGHDT, CDR2 YNNKEL (reference sequence). This CDR3 is 16 amino acids long. V gave up 1 base and J gave up 7 bases; unmatched junction bases: 7. In DNA, the CDR3 is TGTGCCAGCAGCCAAGGCCTAGCGGGATGGGTCGGGGAGCTGTTTTTT. It codes for CASSQGLAGWVGELFF.

The V gene is TRBV28, the J gene TRBJ2-3; D not certain. The CDR3 has 13 residues. Germline V gene lookup returns CDR1 MDHEN and CDR2 SYDVKM. The V and J ends lost 3 bases and 2 bases respectively, with 6 bases between them. The DNA of the CDR3 is TGTGCCAGCAGTTTTGCCGACACAGATACGCAGTATTTT. This sequence encodes CASSFADTDTQYF. Full variable domain (rest looked up from reference TRBV28 and TRBJ2-3): DVKVTQSSRYLVKRTGEKVFLECVQDMDHENMFWYRQDPGLGLRLIYFSYDVKMKEKGDIPEGYSVSREKKERFSLILESASTNQTSMYLCASSFADTDTQYFGPGTRLTVL.

The chain is built from TRBV29-1 and TRBJ2-2; unclear D gene. CDR3 size: 13 residues. With 6 bases removed from V and 7 bases from J, the gap between germline ends came to 15 bases. CDR1 and CDR2 (germline): SQVTM, ANQGSEA. The CDR3 DNA is TGCAGCGTGGGCCGAGGCTGGGTCGGGGAGCTGTTTTTT. Translation gives CSVGRGWVGELFF.

The chain links TRBV1 to TRBJ2-1; the table's TRBD2 call for D was not verified on the DNA. TRBV1 is designated a pseudogene. The CDR3 is 16 amino acids. CDR3 residues: CTSSQVQGTRCHEQFF. The CDR3, as DNA: TGCACCAGCAGCCAAGTTCAAGGGACTAGGTGCCATGAGCAGTTCTTC.

This rearrangement joins TRBV5-1 to TRBJ1-4; D is undetermined. Trimming cost V 7 bases and J 0 bases, with 7 bases left between them. The V gene's germline CDR1 is SGHRS and CDR2 YFSETQ. The CDR3 totals 13 residues. The CDR3 DNA follows: TGCGCCAGCGGCGTTGCAACTAATGAAAAACTGTTTTTT. Translation gives CASGVATNEKLFF.

This chain joins TRBV21-1 and TRBJ1-4. TRBV21-1 is a documented pseudogene. CDR3 length: 13 residues. In nucleotides, the CDR3 is TGTGCCAGCAGCAATATGTCGGGGGAAAAACTGTTTTTT. Translated, it gives CASSNMSGEKLFF.

The V and J genes are TRBV7-9 and TRBJ1-2; TRBD1 agrees at 7 bases. The germline V gene encodes CDR1 SEHNR and CDR2 FQNEAQ (reference sequence). The CDR3 extends over 11 amino acids. V lost 8 bases and J lost 8; bases outside the gene matches: 5. The CDR3 coding sequence is TGTGCCAGCGGTACAGGGGTCGGCTACACCTTC. Protein sequence: CASGTGVGYTF. The full variable domain, completed using reference TRBV7-9 and TRBJ1-2, is DTGVSQNPRHKITKRGQNVTFRCDPISEHNRLYWYRQTLGQGPEFLTYFQNEAQLEKSRLLSDRFSAERPKGSFSTLEIQRTEQGDSAMYLCASGTGVGYTFGSGTRLTVV.

This clone has just a few counts. The rearrangement joins TRBV2 to TRBJ2-1, with D perhaps being TRBD1 or TRBD2 (5 bases each). The CDR3 runs 16 residues. Germline V gene sequence: CDR1 SNHLY, CDR2 FYNNEI. Trimming left V 3 bases short and J 5 bases short, with 17 bases between. CDR3 sequence: CASSDWLEDTHNEQFF. Written as DNA, the CDR3 is TGTGCCAGCAGTGATTGGTTGGAGGACACCCACAATGAGCAGTTCTTC.

This clone was found once. V is TRBV5-1 and J is TRBJ2-7; 9 bases match TRBD1. This CDR3 is 15 amino acids long. V gave up 4 bases and J gave up 6 bases; unmatched junction bases: 11. CDR1 is SGHRS and CDR2 is YFSETQ in the germline V gene. This CDR3 reads CASSRGQGRSSEQYV. Written as DNA, the CDR3 is TGCGCCAGCAGCCGAGGACAGGGGAGGTCAAGCGAGCAGTACGTC.

The chain is built from TRBV6-2 or TRBV6-3 and TRBJ2-7; D is uncertain. CDR1 is MNHEY and CDR2 is SVGEGT in the germline V gene. This CDR3 has 11 residues. Trimming shortened V by 5 bases and J by 2 bases, and 4 bases separated the two germline ends. The CDR3 DNA follows: TGTGCCAGCAGTCCAGCCTACGAGCAGTACTTC. Its translation is CASSPAYEQYF.

The rearrangement links TRBV6-4 to TRBJ2-7; D is possibly TRBD1 or TRBD2 (6 bases each). V was cut by 7 bases and J by 6 bases, with 28 bases left in between. The germline CDR1 and CDR2 sequences are MRHNA and SNTAGT. The CDR3 covers 17 residues. The chain's CDR3 is CASTAPPRGWEEREQYV. DNA of the CDR3: TGTGCCAGCACCGCACCCCCCAGGGGCTGGGAGGAACGCGAGCAGTACGTC.

This sequence joins TRBV2 and TRBJ1-1; weak D call: TRBD1 (6 bases). This CDR3 is built from 13 residues. Looked up from germline, CDR1 is SNHLY and CDR2 is FYNNEI. The V end lost 6 bases, the J end lost 1 base, and 9 bases lay between the germline ends. Here the CDR3 DNA reads TGTGCCAGCAGACAGGGAAGGAACACTGAAGCTTTCTTT. It specifies CASRQGRNTEAFF.

This clone was counted between two and nine times. The chain couples TRBV6-4 to TRBJ2-1; tentative D call: TRBD2 (6 bases). The ends were cut back, 3 bases at V and 9 bases at J, with 15 bases in the middle. This CDR3 region has 14 residues. The V gene's germline CDR1 is MRHNA and CDR2 SNTAGT. The CDR3 here is CASSEGGGHGEQFF. In DNA form, the CDR3 reads TGTGCCAGCAGTGAGGGAGGTGGTCACGGTGAGCAGTTCTTC.

This clone showed up just a few times. The chain has TRBV7-3 and TRBJ2-3; D is ambiguous. V was cut by 0 bases and J by 2 bases, with 9 bases left in between. CDR1 is SGHTA, CDR2 FQGTGA, per germline. The CDR3 runs to 15 residues. The CDR3 bases are TGTGCCAGCAGCTTAACGGGTCAGTCCACAGATACGCAGTATTTT. Translating gives CASSLTGQSTDTQYF.

V and J are TRBV5-1 and TRBJ2-5, with D maybe TRBD1 (5 bases). Germline V lookup: CDR1 SGHRS, CDR2 YFSETQ. The V and J ends lost 4 bases and 7 bases respectively, with 17 bases between them. The CDR3 is 14 amino acids. The CDR3 sequence is CASSPWGRAATQYF. CDR3 nucleotides: TGCGCCAGCAGCCCCTGGGGCAGGGCGGCGACCCAGTACTTC.

A few counts support this clone. The chain combines TRBV20-1 with TRBJ1-2; the D gene is possibly TRBD1 (5 bases). This CDR3 has 14 residues. In germline, CDR1 is DFQATT, CDR2 SNEGSKA (reference sequence). With 3 bases removed from V and 8 bases from J, the gap between germline ends came to 19 bases. This CDR3 is CSASRFWQGYGYTF. The DNA of the CDR3 is TGCAGTGCTAGTAGGTTTTGGCAGGGCTACGGCTACACCTTC.

This chain connects TRBV28 to TRBJ1-4, with D perhaps matching TRBD1 (5 bases). V was cut by 6 bases and J by 5 bases, with 22 bases left in between. Per the germline V gene, CDR1 is MDHEN and CDR2 is SYDVKM. This CDR3 has 17 residues. CDR3 sequence reads: CASRSSRGGDRNEKLFF. In DNA form, the CDR3 reads TGTGCCAGCAGATCCAGTAGGGGTGGGGATCGAAATGAAAAACTGTTTTTT.